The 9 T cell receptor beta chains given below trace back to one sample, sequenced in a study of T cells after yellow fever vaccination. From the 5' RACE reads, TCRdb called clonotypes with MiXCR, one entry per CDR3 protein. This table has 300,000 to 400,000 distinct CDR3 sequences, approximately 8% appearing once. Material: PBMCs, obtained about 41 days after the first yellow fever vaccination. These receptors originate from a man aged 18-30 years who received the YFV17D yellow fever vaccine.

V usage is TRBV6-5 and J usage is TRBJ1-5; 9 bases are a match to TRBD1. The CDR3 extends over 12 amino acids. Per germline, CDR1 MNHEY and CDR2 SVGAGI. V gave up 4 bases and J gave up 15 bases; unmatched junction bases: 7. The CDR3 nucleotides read TGTGCCAGCAGTTCGGACAGGGGACTCTGGCATTTT. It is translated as CASSSDRGLWHF.

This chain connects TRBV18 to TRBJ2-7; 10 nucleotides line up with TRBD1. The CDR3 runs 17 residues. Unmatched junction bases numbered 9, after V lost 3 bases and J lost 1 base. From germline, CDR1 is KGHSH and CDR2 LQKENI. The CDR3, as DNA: TGTGCCAGCTCACCGGGAGTGGGACAGGGGACTTCCTACGAGCAGTACGTC. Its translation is CASSPGVGQGTSYEQYV.

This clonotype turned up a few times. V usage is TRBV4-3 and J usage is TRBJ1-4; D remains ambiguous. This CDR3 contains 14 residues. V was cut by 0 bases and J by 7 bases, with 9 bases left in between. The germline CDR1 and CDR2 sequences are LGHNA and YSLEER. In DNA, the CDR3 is TGCGCCAGCAGCCAAGAGGGGAATAGTGAAAAACTGTTTTTT. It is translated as CASSQEGNSEKLFF.

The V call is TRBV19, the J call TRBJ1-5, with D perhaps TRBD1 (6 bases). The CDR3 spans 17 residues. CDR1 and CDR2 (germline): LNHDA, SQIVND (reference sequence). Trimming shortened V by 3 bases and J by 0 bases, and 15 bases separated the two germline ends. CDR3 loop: CASSMGPRGFSNQPQHF. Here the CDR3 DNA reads TGTGCCAGTAGTATGGGCCCAAGGGGGTTTAGCAATCAGCCCCAGCATTTT.

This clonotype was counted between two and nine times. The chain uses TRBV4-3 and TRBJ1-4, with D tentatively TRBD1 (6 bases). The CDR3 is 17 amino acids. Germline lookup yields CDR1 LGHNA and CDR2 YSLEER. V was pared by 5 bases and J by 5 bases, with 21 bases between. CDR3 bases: TGCGCCAGCAGCTCCCCCTTAAACGGGGGGCTAAATGAAAAACTGTTTTTT. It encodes CASSSPLNGGLNEKLFF.

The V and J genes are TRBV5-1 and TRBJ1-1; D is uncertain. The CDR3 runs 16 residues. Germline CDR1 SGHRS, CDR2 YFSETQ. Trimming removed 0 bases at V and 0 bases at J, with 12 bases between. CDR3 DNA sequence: TGCGCCAGCAGCTTGGCCCTGACTACGATGAACACTGAAGCTTTCTTT. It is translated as CASSLALTTMNTEAFF.

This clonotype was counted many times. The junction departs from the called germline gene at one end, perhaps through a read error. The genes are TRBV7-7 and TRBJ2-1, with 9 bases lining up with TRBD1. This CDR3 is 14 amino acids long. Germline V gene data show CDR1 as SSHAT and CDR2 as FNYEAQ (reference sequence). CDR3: CASSPRDRVNEQFF. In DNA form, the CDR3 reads TGTGCTAGCAGCCCCCGGGACAGGGTAAATGAGCAGTTCTTC.

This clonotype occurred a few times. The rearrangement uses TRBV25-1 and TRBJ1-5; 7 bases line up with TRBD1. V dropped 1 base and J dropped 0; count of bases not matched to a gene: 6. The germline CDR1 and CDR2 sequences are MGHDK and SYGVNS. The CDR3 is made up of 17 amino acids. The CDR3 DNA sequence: TGTGCCAGCAGTGAATTTGGGACAGACCATAGCAATCAGCCCCAGCATTTT. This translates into CASSEFGTDHSNQPQHF.

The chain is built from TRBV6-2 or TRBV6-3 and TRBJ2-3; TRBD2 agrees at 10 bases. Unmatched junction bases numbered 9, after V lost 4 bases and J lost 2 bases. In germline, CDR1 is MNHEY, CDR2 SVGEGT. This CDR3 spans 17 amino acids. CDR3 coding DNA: TGTGCCAGCAGTTTAGCGGGGGGACTCTCCCTCACAGATACGCAGTATTTT. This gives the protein CASSLAGGLSLTDTQYF.